The following is a TCR beta chain sequence with its context. Its antigen is unidentified. These gene names are mouse names. The sequenced fragment ends 1 residue before the CDR3 boundary, so the rest is inferred from the germline J gene. Generated by immunoSEQ multiplex PCR, the TCRdb table keeps only in-frame clones and is missing some. The sample shows 20,000 to 25,000 clones, 55% to 75% of them seen only once. This sample is drawn from a study of tissue T cells after allogeneic stem cell transplantation. Study conclusions and caveats: This small cohort was clinically heterogeneous, and sampling depth was a limitation. Tissue-detected TCR repertoire was only partly captured by blood and spleen T cells.

The CDR3 extends over 14 amino acids. CDR1 is LGHNA and CDR2 is YSYQKL in the germline V gene. Deletions cut 3 bases from V and 1 base from J, with 7 bases between. This TCR derives from a female BALB/c mouse in good health. For this mouse line, the MHC haplotype is H2-d. Sequenced material: spleen. The gene calls are TRBV2 and TRBJ1-5, with D perhaps matching TRBD1 (5 bases). The CDR3 here is CASSQEGNNQAPLF. CDR3 bases read: TGTGCCAGCAGCCAGGAGGGGAACAACCAGGCTCCGCTT.